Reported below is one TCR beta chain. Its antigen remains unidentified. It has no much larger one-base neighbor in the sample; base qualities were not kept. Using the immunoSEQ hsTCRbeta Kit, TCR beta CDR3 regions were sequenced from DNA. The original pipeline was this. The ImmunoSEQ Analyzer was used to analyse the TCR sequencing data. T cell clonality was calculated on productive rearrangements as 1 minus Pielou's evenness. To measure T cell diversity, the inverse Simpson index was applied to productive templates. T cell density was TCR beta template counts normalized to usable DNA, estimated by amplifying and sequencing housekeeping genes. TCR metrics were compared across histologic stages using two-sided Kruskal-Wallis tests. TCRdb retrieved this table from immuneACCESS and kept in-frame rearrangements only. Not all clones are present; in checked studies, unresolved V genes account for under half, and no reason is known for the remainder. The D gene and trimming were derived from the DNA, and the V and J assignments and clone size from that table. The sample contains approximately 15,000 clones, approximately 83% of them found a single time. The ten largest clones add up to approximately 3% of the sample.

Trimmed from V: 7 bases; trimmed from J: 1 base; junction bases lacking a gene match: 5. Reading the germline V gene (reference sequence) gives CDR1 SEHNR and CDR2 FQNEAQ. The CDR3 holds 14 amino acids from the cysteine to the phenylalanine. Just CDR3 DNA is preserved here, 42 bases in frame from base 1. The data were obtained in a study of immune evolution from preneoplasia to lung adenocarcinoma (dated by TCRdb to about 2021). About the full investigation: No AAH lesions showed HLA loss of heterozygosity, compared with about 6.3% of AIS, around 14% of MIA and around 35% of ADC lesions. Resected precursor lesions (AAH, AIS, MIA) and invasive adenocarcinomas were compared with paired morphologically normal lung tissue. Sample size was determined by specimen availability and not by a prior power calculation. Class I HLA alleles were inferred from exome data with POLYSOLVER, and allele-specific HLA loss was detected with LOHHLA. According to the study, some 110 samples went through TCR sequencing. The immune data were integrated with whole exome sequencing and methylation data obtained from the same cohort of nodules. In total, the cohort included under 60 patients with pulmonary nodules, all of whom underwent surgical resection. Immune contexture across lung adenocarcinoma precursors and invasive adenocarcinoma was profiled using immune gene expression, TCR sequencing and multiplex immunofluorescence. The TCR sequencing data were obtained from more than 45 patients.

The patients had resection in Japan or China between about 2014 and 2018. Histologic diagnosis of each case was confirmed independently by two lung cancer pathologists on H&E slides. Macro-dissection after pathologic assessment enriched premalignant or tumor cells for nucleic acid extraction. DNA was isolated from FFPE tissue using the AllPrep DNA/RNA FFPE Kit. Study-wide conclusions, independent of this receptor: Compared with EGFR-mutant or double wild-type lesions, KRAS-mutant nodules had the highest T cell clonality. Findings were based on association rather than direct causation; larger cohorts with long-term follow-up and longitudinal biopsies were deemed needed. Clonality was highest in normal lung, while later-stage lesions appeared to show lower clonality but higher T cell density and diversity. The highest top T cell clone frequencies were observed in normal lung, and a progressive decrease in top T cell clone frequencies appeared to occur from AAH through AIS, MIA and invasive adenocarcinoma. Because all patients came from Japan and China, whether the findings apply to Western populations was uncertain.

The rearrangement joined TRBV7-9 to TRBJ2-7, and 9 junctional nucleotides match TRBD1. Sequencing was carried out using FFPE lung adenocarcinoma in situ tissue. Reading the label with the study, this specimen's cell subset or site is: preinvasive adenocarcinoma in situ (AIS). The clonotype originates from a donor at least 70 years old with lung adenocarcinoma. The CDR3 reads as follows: CASNTGTGSYEQYF. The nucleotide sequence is TGTGCCAGCAACACCGGGACAGGGTCCTACGAGCAGTACTTC.